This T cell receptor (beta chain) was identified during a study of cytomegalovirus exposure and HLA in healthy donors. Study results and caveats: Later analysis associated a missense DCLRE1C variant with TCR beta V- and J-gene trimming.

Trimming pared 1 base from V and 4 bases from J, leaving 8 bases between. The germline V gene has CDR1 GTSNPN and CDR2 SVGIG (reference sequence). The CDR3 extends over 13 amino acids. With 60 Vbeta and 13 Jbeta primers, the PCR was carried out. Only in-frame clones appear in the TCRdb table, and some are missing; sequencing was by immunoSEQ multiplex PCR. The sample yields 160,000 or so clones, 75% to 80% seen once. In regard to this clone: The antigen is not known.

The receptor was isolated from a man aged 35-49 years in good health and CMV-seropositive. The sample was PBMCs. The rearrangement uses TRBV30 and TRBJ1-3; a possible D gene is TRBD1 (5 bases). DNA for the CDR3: TGTGCCTGGAGTGGACAGCTCGGAAACACCATATATTTT. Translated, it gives CAWSGQLGNTIYF.